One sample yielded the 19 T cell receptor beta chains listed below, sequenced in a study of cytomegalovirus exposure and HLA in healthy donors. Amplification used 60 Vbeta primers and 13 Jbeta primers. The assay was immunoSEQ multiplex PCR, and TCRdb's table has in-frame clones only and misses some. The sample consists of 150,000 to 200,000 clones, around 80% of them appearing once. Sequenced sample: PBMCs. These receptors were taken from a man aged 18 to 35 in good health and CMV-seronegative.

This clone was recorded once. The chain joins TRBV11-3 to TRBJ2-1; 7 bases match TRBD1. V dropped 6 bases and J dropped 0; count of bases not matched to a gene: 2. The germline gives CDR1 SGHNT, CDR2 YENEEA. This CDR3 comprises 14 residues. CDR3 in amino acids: CASRRDSSYNEQFF. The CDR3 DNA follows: TGTGCCAGCAGGAGGGACAGCTCCTACAATGAGCAGTTCTTC.

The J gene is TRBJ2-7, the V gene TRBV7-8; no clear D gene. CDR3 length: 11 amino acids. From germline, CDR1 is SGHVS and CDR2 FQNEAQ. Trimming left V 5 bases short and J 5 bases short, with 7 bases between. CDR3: CASSPSDEQYF. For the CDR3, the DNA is TGTGCCAGCAGCCCCTCTGACGAGCAGTACTTC.

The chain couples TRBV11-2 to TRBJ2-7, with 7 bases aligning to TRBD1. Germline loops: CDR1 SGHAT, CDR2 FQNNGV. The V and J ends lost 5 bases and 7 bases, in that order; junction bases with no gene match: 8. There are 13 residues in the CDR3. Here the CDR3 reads CASSIGTEREQYF. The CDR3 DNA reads TGTGCCAGCAGCATTGGGACAGAGAGGGAGCAGTACTTC. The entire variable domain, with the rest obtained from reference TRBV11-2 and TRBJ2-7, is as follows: EAGVAQSPRYKIIEKRQSVAFWCNPISGHATLYWYQQILGQGPKLLIQFQNNGVVDDSQLPKDRFSAERLKGVDSTLKIQPAKLEDSAVYLCASSIGTEREQYFGPGTRLTVT.

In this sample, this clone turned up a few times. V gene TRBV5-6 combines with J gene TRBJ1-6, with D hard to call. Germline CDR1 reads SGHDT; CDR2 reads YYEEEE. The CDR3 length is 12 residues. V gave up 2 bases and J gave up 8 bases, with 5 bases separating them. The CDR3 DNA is TGTGCCAGCAGCTTCCCTGATTCACCCCTCCACTTT. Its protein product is CASSFPDSPLHF.

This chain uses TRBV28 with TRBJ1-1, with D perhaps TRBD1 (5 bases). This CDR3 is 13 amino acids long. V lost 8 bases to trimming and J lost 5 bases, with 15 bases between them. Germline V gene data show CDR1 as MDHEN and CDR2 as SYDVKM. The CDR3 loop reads CASSGGRETEAFF. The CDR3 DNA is TGTGCCAGCTCGGGGGGTAGAGAAACTGAAGCTTTCTTT. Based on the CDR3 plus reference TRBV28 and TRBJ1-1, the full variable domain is DVKVTQSSRYLVKRTGEKVFLECVQDMDHENMFWYRQDPGLGLRLIYFSYDVKMKEKGDIPEGYSVSREKKERFSLILESASTNQTSMYLCASSGGRETEAFFGQGTRLTVV.

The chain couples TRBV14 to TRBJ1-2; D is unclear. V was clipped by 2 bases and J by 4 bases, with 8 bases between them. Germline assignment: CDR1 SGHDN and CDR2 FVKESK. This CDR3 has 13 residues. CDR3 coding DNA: TGTGCCAGCAGCCAACCTTACAGCTATGGCTACACCTTC. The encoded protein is CASSQPYSYGYTF.

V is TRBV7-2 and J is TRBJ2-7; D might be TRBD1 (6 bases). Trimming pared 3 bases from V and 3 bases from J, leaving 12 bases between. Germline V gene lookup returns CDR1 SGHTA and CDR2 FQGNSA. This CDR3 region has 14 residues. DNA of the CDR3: TGTGCCAGCAGCTTTGTCCCAGGGGACTACGAGCAGTACTTC. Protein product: CASSFVPGDYEQYF. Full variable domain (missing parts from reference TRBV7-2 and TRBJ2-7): GAGVSQSPSNKVTEKGKDVELRCDPISGHTALYWYRQSLGQGLEFLIYFQGNSAPDKSGLPSDRFSAERTGGSVSTLTIQRTQQEDSAVYLCASSFVPGDYEQYFGPGTRLTVT.

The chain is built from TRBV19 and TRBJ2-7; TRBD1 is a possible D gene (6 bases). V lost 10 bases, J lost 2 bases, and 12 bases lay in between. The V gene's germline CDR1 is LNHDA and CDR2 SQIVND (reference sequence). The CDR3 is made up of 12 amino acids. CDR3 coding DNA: TGTGCCACCTCGGACAGCCCCTACGAGCAGTACTTC. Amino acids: CATSDSPYEQYF.

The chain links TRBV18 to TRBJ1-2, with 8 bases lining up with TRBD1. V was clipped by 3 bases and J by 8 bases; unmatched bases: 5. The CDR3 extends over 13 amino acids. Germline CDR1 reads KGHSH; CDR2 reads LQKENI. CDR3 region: CASSPGQAWGYTF. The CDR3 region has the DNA TGTGCCAGCTCACCGGGACAGGCCTGGGGCTACACCTTC.

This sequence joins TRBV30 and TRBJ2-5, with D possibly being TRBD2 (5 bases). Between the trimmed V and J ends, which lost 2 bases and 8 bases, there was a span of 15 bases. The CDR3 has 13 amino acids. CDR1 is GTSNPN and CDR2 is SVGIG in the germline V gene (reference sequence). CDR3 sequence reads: CAWSPTSRGTQYF. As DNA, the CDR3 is TGTGCCTGGAGTCCGACGTCTCGGGGAACCCAGTACTTC.

CDR3 protein: CASSKGSGRESNQPQHF. Written as DNA, the CDR3 is TGTGCCAGTAGTAAGGGATCAGGGCGAGAGAGCAATCAGCCCCAGCATTTT. The genes are TRBV19 and TRBJ1-5; D is perhaps TRBD1 (5 bases). With 4 bases removed from V and 1 base from J, the gap between germline ends came to 17 bases. CDR1 and CDR2 (germline): LNHDA, SQIVND (reference sequence). There are 17 residues in the CDR3.

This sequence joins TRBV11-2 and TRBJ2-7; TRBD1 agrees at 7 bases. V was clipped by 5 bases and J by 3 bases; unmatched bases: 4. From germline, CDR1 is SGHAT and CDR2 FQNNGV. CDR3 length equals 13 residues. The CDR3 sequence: CASSATGDYEQYF. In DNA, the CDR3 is TGTGCCAGCAGCGCTACAGGGGACTACGAGCAGTACTTC.

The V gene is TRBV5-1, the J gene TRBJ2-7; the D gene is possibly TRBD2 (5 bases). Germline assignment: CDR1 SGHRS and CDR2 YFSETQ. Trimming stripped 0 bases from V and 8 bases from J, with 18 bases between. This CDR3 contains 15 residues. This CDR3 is CASSLDTHPGSKQYF. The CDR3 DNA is TGCGCCAGCAGCTTGGATACCCATCCGGGATCGAAGCAGTACTTC.

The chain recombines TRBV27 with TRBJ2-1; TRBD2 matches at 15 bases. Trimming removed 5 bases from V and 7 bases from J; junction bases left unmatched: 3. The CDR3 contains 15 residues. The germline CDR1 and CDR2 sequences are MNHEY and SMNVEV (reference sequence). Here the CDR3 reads CASSPGTSGRNEQFF. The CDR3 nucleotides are TGTGCCAGCAGTCCTGGGACTAGCGGGAGGAATGAGCAGTTCTTC.

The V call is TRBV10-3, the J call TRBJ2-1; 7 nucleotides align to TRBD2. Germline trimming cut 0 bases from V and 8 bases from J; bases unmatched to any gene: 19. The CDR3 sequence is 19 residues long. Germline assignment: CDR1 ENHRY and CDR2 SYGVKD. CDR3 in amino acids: CAISESTRWRPFAGDEQFF. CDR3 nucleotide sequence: TGTGCCATCAGTGAGTCGACTCGATGGCGGCCGTTCGCGGGGGATGAGCAGTTCTTC.

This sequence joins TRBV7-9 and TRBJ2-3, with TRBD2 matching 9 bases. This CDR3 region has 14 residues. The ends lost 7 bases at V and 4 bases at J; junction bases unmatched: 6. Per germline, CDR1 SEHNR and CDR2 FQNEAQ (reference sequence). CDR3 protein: CASTSAGGPDTQYF. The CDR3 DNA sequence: TGTGCCAGCACGTCTGCGGGAGGGCCAGATACGCAGTATTTT.

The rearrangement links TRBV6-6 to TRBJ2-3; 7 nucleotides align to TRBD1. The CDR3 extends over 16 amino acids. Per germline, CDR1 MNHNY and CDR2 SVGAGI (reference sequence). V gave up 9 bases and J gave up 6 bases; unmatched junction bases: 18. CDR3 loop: CASATGTVDLQDTQYF. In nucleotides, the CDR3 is TGTGCCAGTGCAACCGGGACAGTTGACTTGCAGGATACGCAGTATTTT.

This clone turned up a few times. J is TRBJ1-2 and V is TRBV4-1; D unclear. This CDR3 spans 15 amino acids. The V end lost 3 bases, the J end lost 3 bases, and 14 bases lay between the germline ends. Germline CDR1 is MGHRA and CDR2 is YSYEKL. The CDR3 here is CASSQETREYYGYTF. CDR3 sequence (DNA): TGCGCCAGCAGCCAGGAAACCCGGGAGTACTATGGCTACACCTTC.

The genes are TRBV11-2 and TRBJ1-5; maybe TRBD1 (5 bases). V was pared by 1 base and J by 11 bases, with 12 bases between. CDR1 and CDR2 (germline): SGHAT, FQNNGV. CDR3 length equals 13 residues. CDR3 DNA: TGTGCCAGCAGCTTAGGTGAAGGGGCTACCCAGCATTTT. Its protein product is CASSLGEGATQHF.